This TCR beta chain was retrieved from a study of blood T cell repertoires in COVID-19. Study overall: From T cells, B-cell-depleted T cells, or PBMCs came the material, which was cDNA or gDNA.

V was clipped by 0 bases and J by 4 bases, with 12 bases between them. Germline loops: CDR1 MNHNS, CDR2 SASEGT. The CDR3 spans 15 residues. Original analysis: Researchers report that nucleated cell counts were estimated from reference gene primer amplification. The assay was immunoSEQ multiplex PCR, and TCRdb's table has in-frame clones only and misses some. V, J and clone size are taken as reported in that table, and D and trimming were inferred from the DNA itself. Of 40,000 to 45,000 clones detected, over 90% appear once; the ten largest clones hold about 6%. This TCR was recovered from a human donor in a cohort sampled during active COVID-19. Material: peripheral blood. The chain carries TRBV6-1 and TRBJ1-1, with D maybe TRBD1 (5 bases). The CDR3, as DNA: TGTGCCAGCAGTGAAGCAAGGGTGGGGGGCACTGAAGCTTTCTTT. It codes for CASSEARVGGTEAFF.